Below are 14 T cell receptor beta chains sequenced from a single sample in a study of blood T cell repertoires in COVID-19 (dated by TCRdb to 2020 to 2021). Libraries were constructed by the immunoSEQ multiplex PCR assay. Not all clones reach the TCRdb copy of this immuneACCESS table, which keeps in-frame sequences only. Checked studies attribute under half of the gap to unresolved V genes and leave the rest unexplained. For this sample there are 250,000 to 350,000 clones; roughly 90% appear just once. The top ten clonotypes cover 2.9% of the sample. The material sequenced was PBMCs or T cells enriched from blood (not recorded which). Receptors were obtained from a woman aged 45-60 years who had been exposed to COVID-19.

A single count supports this clone. The rearrangement links TRBV10-3 to TRBJ2-3; no firm D call. Trimming took 4 bases from V and 2 from J, leaving 4 bases between them. The CDR3 spans 12 residues. CDR1 ENHRY and CDR2 SYGVKD come from the germline V gene. Here the CDR3 DNA reads TGTGCCATCAGTGCTATCACAGATACGCAGTATTTT. This encodes CAISAITDTQYF.

The J gene is TRBJ1-1, the V gene TRBV27; D possibly corresponds to TRBD1 (5 bases). Trimming cost V 2 bases and J 0 bases, with 16 bases left between them. Germline CDR1 and CDR2: MNHEY and SMNVEV (reference sequence). This CDR3 has 17 amino acids. The CDR3 sequence: CASSLIGGRGLNTEAFF. DNA for the CDR3: TGTGCCAGCAGTTTAATCGGAGGGAGGGGTCTGAACACTGAAGCTTTCTTT.

The V gene is TRBV18, the J gene TRBJ1-6; D uncertain. Deletions cut 4 bases from V and 5 bases from J, with 12 bases between. The CDR3 covers 15 residues. From germline, CDR1 is KGHSH and CDR2 LQKENI. CDR3 protein: CASSLPGKDNSPLHF. The CDR3 DNA sequence: TGTGCCAGCTCACTTCCGGGAAAAGATAATTCACCCCTCCACTTT.

The chain combines TRBV20-1 with TRBJ2-7, with 12 bases matching TRBD1. Germline values: CDR1 DFQATT, CDR2 SNEGSKA (reference sequence). The CDR3 covers 14 residues. J gave up 6 bases and V 3 bases, and 6 bases lay outside the gene matches. The CDR3 nucleotides read TGCAGTGCTAGTCGTCCGGGACAGGGGGCCGAGCAGTACTTC. This encodes CSASRPGQGAEQYF.

The rearrangement links TRBV27 to TRBJ1-6; the match to TRBD1 covers 10 bases. The V and J ends lost 5 bases and 0 bases, in that order; junction bases with no gene match: 4. The CDR3 is 17 amino acids. Germline V CDR1 and CDR2: MNHEY, SMNVEV (reference sequence). This CDR3 is CASSTWDRGSYNSPLHF. The CDR3, as DNA: TGTGCCAGCAGTACTTGGGACAGGGGCTCCTATAATTCACCCCTCCACTTT.

V usage is TRBV5-1 and J usage is TRBJ2-7, with 8 nucleotides matching TRBD1. Germline lookup yields CDR1 SGHRS and CDR2 YFSETQ. The junction had 6 bases not matched to a gene; V was cut back by 4 bases and J by 3 bases. The CDR3 spans 14 residues. The CDR3 is CASSQDRELYEQYF. DNA for the CDR3: TGCGCCAGCAGCCAGGACAGGGAACTCTACGAGCAGTACTTC.

This clone was found many times. The V gene is TRBV7-9, the J gene TRBJ1-2, with 11 bases that match TRBD1. Germline loops: CDR1 SEHNR, CDR2 FQNEAQ (reference sequence). The CDR3 totals 18 residues. With 5 bases clipped from V and 4 bases from J, the junction kept 15 bases outside the gene matches. CDR3 region: CASSLTLPDRGHGYGYTF. The CDR3 coding sequence is TGTGCCAGCAGCCTGACCCTCCCGGACAGGGGGCATGGCTATGGCTACACCTTC. Based on the CDR3 plus reference TRBV7-9 and TRBJ1-2, the full variable domain is DTGVSQNPRHKITKRGQNVTFRCDPISEHNRLYWYRQTLGQGPEFLTYFQNEAQLEKSRLLSDRFSAERPKGSFSTLEIQRTEQGDSAMYLCASSLTLPDRGHGYGYTFGSGTRLTVV.

This chain connects TRBV16 to TRBJ2-1; weak D call: TRBD2 (5 bases). Germline loops: CDR1 KGHSY, CDR2 FQNENV. Trimming pared 0 bases from V and 7 bases from J, leaving 10 bases between. This CDR3 contains 14 residues. The CDR3 region is CASSQSWSGNEQFF. Here the CDR3 DNA reads TGTGCCAGCAGCCAATCGTGGTCGGGGAATGAGCAGTTCTTC.

The chain combines TRBV6-5 with TRBJ1-1; TRBD1 aligns across 12 bases. This CDR3 contains 16 residues. V dropped 2 bases and J dropped 2; count of bases not matched to a gene: 3. In germline, CDR1 is MNHEY, CDR2 SVGAGI. As DNA, the CDR3 is TGTGCCAGCAGTTACCTGGGACAGGGGGCCAACACTGAAGCTTTCTTT. Amino acid sequence: CASSYLGQGANTEAFF.

This clone was found once. J is TRBJ2-2 and V is TRBV5-1; 8 bases are shared with TRBD1. Germline values: CDR1 SGHRS, CDR2 YFSETQ. The CDR3 runs 15 residues. V lost 4 bases and J lost 7; bases outside the gene matches: 9. CDR3 sequence (DNA): TGCGCCAGCAGCCGGGGACAGGTCTCGAGCGGGGAGCTGTTTTTT. Encoded protein: CASSRGQVSSGELFF.

This clone was picked up a small number of times. The chain employs TRBV7-9 and TRBJ2-2; tentatively, D is TRBD2 (5 bases). V was pared by 1 base and J by 7 bases, with 7 bases between. The CDR3 sequence is 13 residues long. Germline-derived CDR1 and CDR2 are SEHNR and FQNEAQ (reference sequence). This CDR3 is CASSLGGFGELFF. The CDR3 DNA is TGTGCCAGCAGCTTAGGAGGGTTCGGGGAGCTGTTTTTT.

Concerning this clone: Sequence at one end of the junction differs from germline and may be a read error. The gene calls are TRBV9 and TRBJ1-3, with D maybe TRBD1 (6 bases). Germline V lookup: CDR1 SGDLS, CDR2 YYNGEE. The CDR3 runs to 13 residues. CDR3 in DNA: TGTGCCAGCAGCGTAGAAGGTAGACAGGAACTCCATTTT. Protein: CASSVEGRQELHF.

The V and J genes are TRBV5-1 and TRBJ2-7, with D hard to call. The CDR3 has 14 amino acids. Germline values: CDR1 SGHRS, CDR2 YFSETQ. Trimming stripped 2 bases from V and 3 bases from J, with 12 bases between. For the CDR3, the DNA is TGCGCCAGCAGCTTCGAGCCTGGTCACTACGAGCAGTACTTC. Amino acid sequence: CASSFEPGHYEQYF.

This chain uses TRBV6-4 with TRBJ1-1, with D tentatively TRBD1 (6 bases). CDR1 and CDR2 (germline): MRHNA, SNTAGT. With 5 bases removed from V and 7 bases from J, the gap between germline ends came to 14 bases. The CDR3 totals 13 residues. The CDR3 loop is CASSNREGYEAFF. The CDR3 DNA follows: TGTGCCAGCAGTAACAGGGAGGGCTATGAAGCTTTCTTT.